This TCR beta chain derives from a study of blood T cell repertoires in COVID-19. Study context: Both acute and convalescent COVID-19 samples were obtained from the United States, Italy and Spain. Nucleic acid was either cDNA or gDNA, and it came from T cells, B-cell-depleted T cells, or PBMCs.

Authors' methods: Estimates of nucleated cell counts were drawn from the amplification of reference gene primers. Here immunoSEQ multiplex PCR was the method, and the copy in TCRdb shows in-frame clones only, minus some. V and J calls and clone size are given by that table; D and trimming were obtained from the DNA. The sample gives approximately 260,000 clones, 70% to 90% of which show up once; 11% is in the top ten. The CDR3 runs to 14 residues. The germline V gene encodes CDR1 SNHLY and CDR2 FYNNEI. Trimming took off 8 bases at V and 2 bases at J, with 14 bases between the two ends. The sample was peripheral blood. This chain links TRBV2 with TRBJ2-3; tentatively, D is TRBD2 (6 bases). The clonotype was recovered from a woman in her seventies with acute or convalescent COVID-19. The DNA of the CDR3 is TGTGCCAGCCTGGGACTCCGGTACACAGATACGCAGTATTTT. Protein: CASLGLRYTDTQYF.